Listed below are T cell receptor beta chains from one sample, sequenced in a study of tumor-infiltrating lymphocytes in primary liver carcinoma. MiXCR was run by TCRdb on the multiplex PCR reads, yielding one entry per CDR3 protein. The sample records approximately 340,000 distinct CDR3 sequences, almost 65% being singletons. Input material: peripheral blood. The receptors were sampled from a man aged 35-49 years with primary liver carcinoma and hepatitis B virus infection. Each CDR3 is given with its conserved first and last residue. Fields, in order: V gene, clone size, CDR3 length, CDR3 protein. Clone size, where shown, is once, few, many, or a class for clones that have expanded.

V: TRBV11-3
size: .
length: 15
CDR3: CASSLARSGKYEQYF

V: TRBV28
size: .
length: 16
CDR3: CASLPGGAGSNEKPFF

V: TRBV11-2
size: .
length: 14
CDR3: CASSTASGADTQYF

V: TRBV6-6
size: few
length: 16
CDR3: CASSYLSGIPHNEQFF

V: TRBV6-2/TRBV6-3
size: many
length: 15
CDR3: CASSPRVGRVYGYTF

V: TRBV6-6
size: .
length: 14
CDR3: CAIRNSLLTYEQYF

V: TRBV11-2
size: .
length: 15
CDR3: CASSLRGTEYNEQFF

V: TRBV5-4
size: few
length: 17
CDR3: CASSTGGLAGVQNTQYF

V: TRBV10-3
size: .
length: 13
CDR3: CAIRQGSTDTQYF

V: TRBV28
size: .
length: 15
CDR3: CASSFPGQGNTEVFF

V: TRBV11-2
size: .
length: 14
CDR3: CVSSLATTPDTQYF

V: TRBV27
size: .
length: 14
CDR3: CASSLRANIYEQYF

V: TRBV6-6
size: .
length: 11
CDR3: CASSQTHTLYF

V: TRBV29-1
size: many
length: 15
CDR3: CSVEVPSRGTDTQYF

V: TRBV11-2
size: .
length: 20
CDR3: CASSLSAPTVNGLRYDEQFF

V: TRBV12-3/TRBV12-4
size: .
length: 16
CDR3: CASSFSQPGPNYGYTF

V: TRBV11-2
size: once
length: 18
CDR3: CASSPNRIPLSGANVLTF

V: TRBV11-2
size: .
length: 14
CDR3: CANSLSGLDNGQFF

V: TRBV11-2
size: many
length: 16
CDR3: CASSPLGDHLGGELFF

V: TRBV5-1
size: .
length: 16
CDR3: CASGSFNGGRSYEQYF

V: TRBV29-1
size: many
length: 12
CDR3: CSVRVINEKLFF

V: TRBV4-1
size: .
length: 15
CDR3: CASSRRGLAEDTQYF

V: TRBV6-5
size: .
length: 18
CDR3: CASRGDRTFSSGANVLTF

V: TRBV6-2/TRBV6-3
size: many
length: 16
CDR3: CASSYSSGRVNTEAFF

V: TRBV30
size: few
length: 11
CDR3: CAWSRNGELFF

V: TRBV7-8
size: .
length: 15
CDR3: CASSSGQGAWNEQFF

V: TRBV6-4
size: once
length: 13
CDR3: CASNDFPNQPQHF

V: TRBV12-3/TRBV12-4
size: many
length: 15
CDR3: CASIKTGHTNTEAFF

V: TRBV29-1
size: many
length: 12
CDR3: CSVSTSGYEQYF

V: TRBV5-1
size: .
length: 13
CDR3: CARAQDPNTEAFF

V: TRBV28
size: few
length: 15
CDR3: CASRRTSGRAYEQYF

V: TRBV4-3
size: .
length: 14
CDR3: CASSQDGLTDMQYF

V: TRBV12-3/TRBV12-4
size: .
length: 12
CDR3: CDIGQGADGYTF

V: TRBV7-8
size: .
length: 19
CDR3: CASSLALHHLGSGANVLTF